This T cell receptor beta chain was sequenced in a study of blood T cell repertoires in COVID-19. Study-wide background: COVID-19 samples collected from the United States, Italy and Spain covered acute and convalescent phases.

Everyone who took part was about 18 to 89 years old, and they came from about two dozen US areas. Cohort 3 recovery required two negative PCRs, clearance, or symptom resolution. Original analysis: Estimation of nucleated cell counts relied on the amplification of reference gene primers. TCRdb keeps only in-frame clones here, not all; method: immunoSEQ multiplex PCR. From that table come the V and J calls and clone size; the DNA was used to work out D and trimming. The data show around 370,000 clones, 70% to 90% seen once. V was pared by 1 base and J by 10 bases, with 10 bases between. Germline CDR1 and CDR2: SEHNR and FQNEAQ (reference sequence). This CDR3 comprises 12 residues.

The sample taken for sequencing was PBMCs or T cells enriched from blood (not recorded which). The chain links TRBV7-9 to TRBJ1-1; D remains unclear. The sequence derives from a woman under 30 who had recovered from COVID-19. This CDR3 reads CASSLEGLSAFF. The CDR3 coding sequence is TGTGCCAGCAGCTTAGAAGGACTGTCAGCTTTCTTT.